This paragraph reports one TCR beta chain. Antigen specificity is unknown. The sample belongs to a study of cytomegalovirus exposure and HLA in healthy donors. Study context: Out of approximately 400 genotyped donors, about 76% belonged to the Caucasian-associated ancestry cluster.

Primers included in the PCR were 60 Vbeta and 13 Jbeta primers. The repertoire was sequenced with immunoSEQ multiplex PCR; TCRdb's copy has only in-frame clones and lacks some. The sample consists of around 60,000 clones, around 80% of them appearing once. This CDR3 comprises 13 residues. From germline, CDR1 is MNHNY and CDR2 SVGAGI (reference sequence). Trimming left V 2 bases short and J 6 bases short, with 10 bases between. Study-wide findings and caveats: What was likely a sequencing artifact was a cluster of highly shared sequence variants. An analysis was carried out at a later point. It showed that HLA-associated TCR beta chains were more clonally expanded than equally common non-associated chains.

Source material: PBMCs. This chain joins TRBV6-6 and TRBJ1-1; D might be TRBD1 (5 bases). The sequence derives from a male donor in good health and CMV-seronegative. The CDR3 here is CASSYPRQPEAFF. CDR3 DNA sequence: TGTGCCAGCAGTTACCCCCGACAGCCTGAAGCTTTCTTT.